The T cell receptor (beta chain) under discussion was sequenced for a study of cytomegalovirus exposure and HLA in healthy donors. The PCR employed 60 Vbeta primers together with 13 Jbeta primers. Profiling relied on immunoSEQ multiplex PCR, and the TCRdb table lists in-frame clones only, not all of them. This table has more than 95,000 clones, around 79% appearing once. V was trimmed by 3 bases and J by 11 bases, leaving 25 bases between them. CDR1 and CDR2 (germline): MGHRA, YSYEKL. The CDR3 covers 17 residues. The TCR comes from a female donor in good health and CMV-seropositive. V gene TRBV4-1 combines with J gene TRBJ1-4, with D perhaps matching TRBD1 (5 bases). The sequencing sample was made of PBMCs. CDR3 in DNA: TGCGCCAGCAGCCAGGCCCCGTTCGGGGGAGGTAGGACGAAACTGTTTTTT. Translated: CASSQAPFGGGRTKLFF.